Below are 7 T cell receptor beta chains sequenced from a single sample in a study of cytomegalovirus exposure and HLA in healthy donors. 60 Vbeta and 13 Jbeta primers were used in PCR. The repertoire was sequenced with immunoSEQ multiplex PCR; TCRdb's copy has only in-frame clones and lacks some. The sample has 100,000 to 150,000 clones, more than 60% seen once. Input material: PBMCs. These receptors were taken from a woman aged 60-75 years in good health and CMV-seropositive.

The gene calls are TRBV11-2 and TRBJ2-1; D is ambiguous. This CDR3 is 14 amino acids long. Trimming pared 6 bases from V and 4 bases from J, leaving 13 bases between. Per germline, CDR1 SGHAT and CDR2 FQNNGV. The CDR3 DNA sequence: TGTGCCAGCAGTCCGGGTATCTCGTACAATGAGCAGTTCTTC. Protein: CASSPGISYNEQFF.

This rearrangement joins TRBV30 to TRBJ1-2; the D gene is possibly TRBD1 (5 bases). The CDR3 has 16 amino acids. The germline CDR1 and CDR2 sequences are GTSNPN and SVGIG (reference sequence). Trimming removed 1 base at V and 1 base at J, with 16 bases between. The CDR3 reads CAWSAKEGMNNYGYTF. In DNA form, the CDR3 reads TGTGCCTGGAGTGCAAAGGAGGGGATGAATAACTATGGCTACACCTTC.

This chain links TRBV30 with TRBJ1-1, with D perhaps matching TRBD1 (5 bases). Germline V gene data show CDR1 as GTSNPN and CDR2 as SVGIG (reference sequence). V lost 2 bases and J 4 bases, leaving 14 bases between the germline ends. The CDR3 sequence is 14 residues long. For the CDR3, the DNA is TGTGCCTGGAGTCGCGGGACGAGGGGCACTGAAGCTTTCTTT. It specifies CAWSRGTRGTEAFF. The full variable domain, its missing parts supplied by reference TRBV30 and TRBJ1-1, is SQTIHQWPATLVQPVGSPLSLECTVEGTSNPNLYWYRQAAGRGLQLLFYSVGIGQISSEVPQNLSASRPQDRQFILSSKKLLLSDSGFYLCAWSRGTRGTEAFFGQGTRLTVV.

V and J are TRBV2 and TRBJ2-7; 7 bases fit TRBD2. Trimming at V came to 7 bases and at J to 6 bases, leaving 6 bases not matched to a gene. CDR1 and CDR2 (germline): SNHLY, FYNNEI. The CDR3 consists of 12 residues. The CDR3 sequence: CASTRLATEQYF. Written as DNA, the CDR3 is TGTGCCAGCACCCGACTAGCTACCGAGCAGTACTTC.

V gene TRBV5-4 combines with J gene TRBJ1-1, with D unresolved. Germline-derived CDR1 and CDR2 are SGHNT and YYREEE (reference sequence). The CDR3 runs 15 residues. Trimming cost V 4 bases and J 4 bases, with 17 bases left between them. Here the CDR3 DNA reads TGTGCCAGCAGCAAAGTTTCAGGATTTGTCACTGAAGCTTTCTTT. This sequence encodes CASSKVSGFVTEAFF. The full variable domain, with the rest looked up from reference TRBV5-4 and TRBJ1-1, is ETGVTQSPTHLIKTRGQQVTLRCSSQSGHNTVSWYQQALGQGPQFIFQYYREEENGRGNFPPRFSGLQFPNYSSELNVNALELDDSALYLCASSKVSGFVTEAFFGQGTRLTVV.

The chain joins TRBV30 to TRBJ1-2; unclear D gene. The length of the CDR3 is 13 residues. Germline V CDR1 and CDR2: GTSNPN, SVGIG (reference sequence). The V end was cut by 0 bases, the J end by 5 bases, with 10 bases between. The CDR3 loop is CAWSVSGVYGYTF. DNA of the CDR3: TGTGCCTGGAGTGTTAGTGGAGTTTATGGCTACACCTTC.

The rearrangement uses TRBV28 and TRBJ2-4; 9 bases are a match to TRBD1. The CDR3 covers 16 residues. Germline V gene sequence: CDR1 MDHEN, CDR2 SYDVKM. With V trimmed by 2 bases and J by 2 bases, 4 bases remained unmatched. The chain's CDR3 is CASSLKGQGTKNIQYF. The CDR3 DNA follows: TGTGCCAGCAGTTTAAAGGGACAGGGCACCAAAAACATTCAGTACTTC.